Detailed here is one TCR beta chain. Its antigen is not identified. This entry belongs to a study of PD-1 blockade in classical Hodgkin lymphoma. Study-level results: Diminished baseline TCR diversity has been reported in newly diagnosed patients relative to healthy donors. Patients who initiated nivolumab within 1 year of ASCT were excluded. No one has yet defined what causes the repertoire differences, which may be disease activity or prior therapy. Newly diagnosed patients had diversity similar to the baseline diversity of complete responders.

Sequencing was performed with immunoSEQ multiplex PCR; in TCRdb, only in-frame clones are kept and a portion is missing. The profile shows approximately 96,000 clones, just over 90% of them singletons. Germline CDR1 MNHNS, CDR2 SASEGT. This CDR3 comprises 13 residues. V lost 11 bases, J lost 1 base, and 6 bases stayed unmatched. Time point: cycle 4 day 1 (C4D1), after 5 to 7 weeks of nivolumab. No patient escaped relapse after autologous stem cell transplantation, and brentuximab vedotin exposure varied. The sequenced sample was peripheral blood mononuclear cells (PBMCs), obtained before the fourth cycle of nivolumab. This receptor was obtained from a human donor with classical Hodgkin lymphoma. The chain carries TRBV6-1 and TRBJ2-3, with 7 bases fitting TRBD1. The CDR3 region is CALTGDGTDTQYF. For the CDR3, the DNA is TGTGCCCTCACAGGGGACGGCACAGATACGCAGTATTTT.